This entry lists 31 T cell receptor beta chains sequenced from one sample in a study of graft-versus-host responses after intestinal transplantation. Profiled with immunoSEQ multiplex PCR; TCRdb holds only in-frame clones, not every one. The sample has 21,000 or so clones, nearly 90% seen once; the top ten hold about 5.1%. The source material was PBMCs, sampled roughly ten weeks after intestinal transplantation. The receptors originated from a human patient who received an intestinal transplant, so some T cells may come from the graft donor.

The gene calls are TRBV4-3 and TRBJ2-7; 10 bases map to TRBD1. Germline values: CDR1 LGHNA, CDR2 YSLEER. This CDR3 comprises 17 residues. Trimming at V came to 0 bases and at J to 3 bases, leaving 8 bases not matched to a gene. The CDR3 DNA sequence: TGCGCCAGCAGCCAAGAACTGACTCGGACAGGGGGCTACGAGCAGTACTTC. Its translation: CASSQELTRTGGYEQYF.

The V and J genes are TRBV30 and TRBJ1-2; unclear D gene. The length of the CDR3 is 13 residues. Per the germline V gene, CDR1 is GTSNPN and CDR2 is SVGIG (reference sequence). V was pared by 4 bases and J by 5 bases, with 14 bases between. DNA for the CDR3: TGTGCCTGGAAGGGATTCCTCCGTTATGGCTACACCTTC. It translates to CAWKGFLRYGYTF.

The genes are TRBV19 and TRBJ2-7, with a weak D call TRBD1 (6 bases). This CDR3 is 16 amino acids long. From germline, CDR1 is LNHDA and CDR2 SQIVND (reference sequence). V gave up 3 bases and J gave up 3 bases, with 18 bases separating them. In DNA, the CDR3 is TGTGCCAGTAGTATCGGGTGGACAGCACCTAACTACGAGCAGTACTTC. As protein: CASSIGWTAPNYEQYF.

The chain couples TRBV4-3 to TRBJ1-2; D gene unclear. From germline, CDR1 is LGHNA and CDR2 YSLEER. The CDR3 runs to 12 residues. The V and J ends lost 1 base and 0 bases respectively, with 0 bases between them. The CDR3 protein is CASSQANYGYTF. The DNA for the CDR3 is TGCGCCAGCAGCCAAGCTAACTATGGCTACACCTTC.

This clone was picked up one time. This sequence joins TRBV5-4 and TRBJ1-4, with a tentative D call TRBD1 (5 bases). Germline assignment: CDR1 SGHNT and CDR2 YYREEE (reference sequence). Trimming removed 2 bases at V and 6 bases at J, with 11 bases between. CDR3 length: 14 amino acids. This CDR3 reads CASSFQGGDEKLFF. CDR3 bases: TGTGCCAGCAGCTTCCAGGGCGGGGATGAAAAACTGTTTTTT.

The rearrangement uses TRBV2 and TRBJ2-5; weak D call: TRBD2 (5 bases). V was pared by 1 base and J by 1 base, with 13 bases between. The CDR3 totals 16 residues. Germline CDR1 SNHLY, CDR2 FYNNEI. This chain's CDR3 is CASSEDTQRFQETQYF. The CDR3 DNA follows: TGTGCCAGCAGTGAAGACACCCAGCGGTTCCAAGAGACCCAGTACTTC. The full variable domain, with the rest looked up from reference TRBV2 and TRBJ2-5, is EPEVTQTPSHQVTQMGQEVILRCVPISNHLYFYWYRQILGQKVEFLVSFYNNEISEKSEIFDDQFSVERPDGSNFTLKIRSTKLEDSAMYFCASSEDTQRFQETQYFGPGTRLLVL.

The chain combines TRBV10-1 with TRBJ1-1; the D is unclear. With 4 bases removed from V and 0 bases from J, the gap between germline ends came to 15 bases. The CDR3 extends over 16 amino acids. Germline V gene lookup returns CDR1 WNHNN and CDR2 SYGVQD (reference sequence). In DNA, the CDR3 is TGCGCCAGCAGTGGGGGAACCGATCCCATGAACACTGAAGCTTTCTTT. Amino acid sequence: CASSGGTDPMNTEAFF.

The chain links TRBV27 to TRBJ2-7; D perhaps matches TRBD2 (6 bases). This CDR3 contains 15 residues. CDR1 MNHEY and CDR2 SMNVEV come from the germline V gene (reference sequence). Trimming pared 6 bases from V and 4 bases from J, leaving 19 bases between. For the CDR3, the DNA is TGTGCCAGCAGCCCCACGGCAGGGACTTTTTACGAGCAGTACTTC. This sequence encodes CASSPTAGTFYEQYF.

This sequence joins TRBV30 and TRBJ2-2; no clear D gene. Trimming removed 5 bases from V and 0 bases from J, with 7 bases in between. CDR3 length: 13 amino acids. Germline values: CDR1 GTSNPN, CDR2 SVGIG (reference sequence). The CDR3, as DNA: TGTGCCTGGGGCGGATCGAACACCGGGGAGCTGTTTTTT. Amino acid sequence: CAWGGSNTGELFF.

V usage is TRBV4-1 and J usage is TRBJ2-3; D assignment may be TRBD1 or TRBD2 (5 bases each). Germline-derived CDR1 and CDR2 are MGHRA and YSYEKL. The CDR3 has 15 residues. Trimming took 0 bases from V and 6 from J, leaving 13 bases between them. The CDR3 loop is CASSQDARGIDTQYF. CDR3 nucleotide sequence: TGCGCCAGCAGCCAAGACGCGAGGGGTATCGATACGCAGTATTTT.

The chain has TRBV6-4 and TRBJ1-2, with a possible D match to TRBD1 (5 bases). CDR3 length: 16 amino acids. CDR1 and CDR2 from the germline V gene are MRHNA and SNTAGT. Trimming cost V 6 bases and J 0 bases, with 17 bases left between them. DNA for the CDR3: TGTGCCAGCAGGGACACCCGTTTCCAGCCTAACTATGGCTACACCTTC. It is translated as CASRDTRFQPNYGYTF.

V usage is TRBV27 and J usage is TRBJ2-5; 7 nucleotides line up with TRBD2. Germline V gene sequence: CDR1 MNHEY, CDR2 SMNVEV (reference sequence). The CDR3 covers 17 residues. After removal of 5 bases from V and 5 bases from J, the junction contained 17 bases not matched to a gene. The CDR3 is CASSPRLAVVSRETQYF. As DNA, the CDR3 is TGTGCCAGCAGTCCCCGACTAGCTGTCGTCTCTAGGGAGACCCAGTACTTC.

This clone is a singleton in its sample. The chain joins TRBV2 to TRBJ2-3; D might be TRBD2 (7 bases). The CDR3 is made up of 13 amino acids. Germline-derived CDR1 and CDR2 are SNHLY and FYNNEI. V was clipped by 8 bases and J by 4 bases, with 13 bases between them. The CDR3 here is CASGGARADTQYF. The CDR3 coding sequence is TGTGCCAGCGGGGGGGCCCGGGCAGATACGCAGTATTTT.

Only a few counts were recorded for this clone. The chain carries TRBV5-1 and TRBJ2-3, with 7 positions matching TRBD2. The germline V gene encodes CDR1 SGHRS and CDR2 YFSETQ. The CDR3 loop spans 16 amino acids. Losses at the gene ends were 8 bases for V and 3 bases for J; bases not matched to a gene: 15. As DNA, the CDR3 is TGCGCCAGTACCCCGGTGGCGGGGGATAGGACAGATACGCAGTATTTT. Its translation is CASTPVAGDRTDTQYF.

This rearrangement joins TRBV9 to TRBJ1-1, with a tentative D call TRBD1 (5 bases). CDR1 and CDR2 from the germline V gene are SGDLS and YYNGEE. The CDR3 is made up of 13 amino acids. The germline V and J ends were trimmed by 4 bases and 6 bases, with 13 bases remaining between them. The DNA of the CDR3 is TGTGCCAGCAGCCCGGGGGGAGAGGCTGAAGCTTTCTTT. As protein: CASSPGGEAEAFF.

In its sample, this clone was seen a few times. V usage is TRBV7-2 and J usage is TRBJ2-1; 11 bases fit TRBD1. The germline CDR1 and CDR2 sequences are SGHTA and FQGNSA. V lost 5 bases and J lost 7; bases outside the gene matches: 7. CDR3 length: 15 residues. The DNA for the CDR3 is TGTGCCAGCAGCCCCCGGACAGGGGGCTATAATGAGCAGTTCTTC. Its protein product is CASSPRTGGYNEQFF.

This sequence joins TRBV11-3 and TRBJ2-7; 7 positions match TRBD1. Germline V CDR1 and CDR2: SGHNT, YENEEA. V was pared by 5 bases and J by 2 bases, with 12 bases of the junction left unmatched. CDR3 length: 16 amino acids. Here the CDR3 DNA reads TGTGCCAGCAGCCGAGCGCTACAGGGGAACCCCTACGAGCAGTACTTC. Encoded protein: CASSRALQGNPYEQYF.

The chain is built from TRBV4-3 and TRBJ1-2; D ambiguous. Trimming removed 0 bases from V and 8 bases from J, with 22 bases in between. Germline CDR1 is LGHNA and CDR2 is YSLEER. The CDR3 is 17 residues long. This chain's CDR3 is CASSQDVGVRRLEGYTF. As DNA, the CDR3 is TGCGCCAGCAGCCAAGATGTCGGGGTTAGGAGGCTGGAGGGCTACACCTTC.

Concerning this clone itself: Germline and junction disagree at one end, which may indicate a read error. Different DNA sequences within this sample yield the same CDR3. The chain employs TRBV18 and TRBJ2-1, with TRBD1 identical over 8 bases. The CDR3 runs 18 residues. Germline-derived CDR1 and CDR2 are KGHSH and LQKENI. CDR3 nucleotides: TGCGCCAGCTCACCATTACACCGACAGGGGATTTCCTACAATGAGCAGTTCTTC. It yields the protein CASSPLHRQGISYNEQFF.

The chain is built from TRBV10-3 and TRBJ1-1; weak D call: TRBD1 (6 bases). The CDR3 contains 11 residues. The germline V gene encodes CDR1 ENHRY and CDR2 SYGVKD. Trimming removed 9 bases at V and 8 bases at J, with 13 bases between. CDR3 DNA: TGTGCCATTCAGGGGCAGGGCGAAGCTTTCTTT. This encodes CAIQGQGEAFF.

This chain connects TRBV15 to TRBJ2-3, with 12 bases fitting TRBD1. The germline V gene has CDR1 LNHNV and CDR2 YYDKDF (reference sequence). V shed 0 bases and J 6 bases; nucleotides not matched to a gene: 13. The CDR3 totals 19 residues. This chain's CDR3 is CATSRDEPWWDRGRDTQYF. CDR3 in DNA: TGTGCCACCAGCAGAGATGAACCCTGGTGGGACAGGGGGCGGGATACGCAGTATTTT.

The chain is built from TRBV4-3 and TRBJ2-7; D unresolved. The CDR3 totals 14 residues. Germline V CDR1 and CDR2: LGHNA, YSLEER. V lost 1 base and J 3 bases, leaving 10 bases between the germline ends. CDR3 residues: CASSQGRTGYEQYF. The CDR3 DNA sequence: TGCGCCAGCAGCCAAGGTCGAACCGGCTACGAGCAGTACTTC.

The gene calls are TRBV10-3 and TRBJ1-3; unclear D gene. The CDR3 spans 16 residues. Germline V CDR1 and CDR2: ENHRY, SYGVKD. Trimming took 3 bases from V and 0 from J, leaving 12 bases between them. In DNA form, the CDR3 reads TGTGCCATCAGTGATAAAATAGCAGCCTCTGGAAACACCATATATTTT. Protein: CAISDKIAASGNTIYF.

V gene TRBV9 combines with J gene TRBJ1-1; D possibly corresponds to TRBD1 (5 bases). The length of the CDR3 is 15 residues. Germline assignment: CDR1 SGDLS and CDR2 YYNGEE. Trimming cost V 1 base and J 0 bases, with 10 bases left between them. In DNA form, the CDR3 reads TGTGCCAGCAGCGTACAGGGTGCTCTGAACACTGAAGCTTTCTTT. It yields the protein CASSVQGALNTEAFF.

This sequence joins TRBV5-5 and TRBJ2-1, with 8 bases that match TRBD1. V shed 3 bases and J 2 bases; nucleotides not matched to a gene: 10. The CDR3 loop spans 17 amino acids. The germline gives CDR1 SGHKS, CDR2 YYEKEE (reference sequence). CDR3 DNA: TGTGCCAGCAGCTGGGATGAGGACAGGGTGGCCTACAATGAGCAGTTCTTC. Amino acid sequence: CASSWDEDRVAYNEQFF.

The V gene is TRBV7-9, the J gene TRBJ2-7; 7 bases align to TRBD2. V trimming: 5 bases; J trimming: 3 bases; junction bases outside the gene matches: 16. In germline, CDR1 is SEHNR, CDR2 FQNEAQ (reference sequence). The CDR3 spans 17 residues. The CDR3 region has the DNA TGTGCCAGCAGCCAGACAATCGAGTCCGGGACTATCTACGAGCAGTACTTC. Translation: CASSQTIESGTIYEQYF.

The chain employs TRBV15 and TRBJ1-2, with D unresolved. From germline, CDR1 is LNHNV and CDR2 YYDKDF (reference sequence). V was clipped by 3 bases and J by 2 bases, with 10 bases between them. The CDR3 runs 14 residues. The chain's CDR3 is CATSRDGENYGYTF. Here the CDR3 DNA reads TGTGCCACCAGCAGGGACGGGGAGAACTATGGCTACACCTTC.

This chain uses TRBV10-3 with TRBJ2-1; 9 positions agree with TRBD2. Germline CDR1 is ENHRY and CDR2 is SYGVKD. This CDR3 spans 16 amino acids. V shed 0 bases, J shed 7 bases, and the junction held 7 bases outside the gene matches. The CDR3 here is CAISESRASGENEQFF. In DNA form, the CDR3 reads TGTGCCATCAGTGAGTCTAGGGCTAGCGGGGAGAATGAGCAGTTCTTC.

The chain couples TRBV19 to TRBJ1-1; no clear D. Trimming removed 4 bases from V and 1 base from J, with 10 bases in between. The CDR3 totals 14 residues. Per the germline V gene, CDR1 is LNHDA and CDR2 is SQIVND (reference sequence). As DNA, the CDR3 is TGTGCCAGTAGTAGATACAGAACGAACACTGAAGCTTTCTTT. Translated, it gives CASSRYRTNTEAFF.

The chain is built from TRBV4-3 and TRBJ2-7; a weak D match, TRBD2 (6 bases). The CDR3 totals 14 residues. Deletions cut 0 bases from V and 9 bases from J, with 15 bases between. Germline V gene sequence: CDR1 LGHNA, CDR2 YSLEER. The CDR3 bases are TGCGCCAGCAGCCAAGATTACGGGAGCTGGGGGCAGTACTTC. It codes for CASSQDYGSWGQYF.

V usage is TRBV2 and J usage is TRBJ1-2, with TRBD1 identical over 8 bases. The CDR3 contains 13 residues. V shed 8 bases and J 3 bases; nucleotides not matched to a gene: 5. The germline CDR1 and CDR2 sequences are SNHLY and FYNNEI. The CDR3 nucleotides read TGTGCCAGCCGGACAGGGACCTACTATGGCTACACCTTC. Protein product: CASRTGTYYGYTF. Supplemented by reference TRBV2 and TRBJ1-2, the full variable domain reads EPEVTQTPSHQVTQMGQEVILRCVPISNHLYFYWYRQILGQKVEFLVSFYNNEISEKSEIFDDQFSVERPDGSNFTLKIRSTKLEDSAMYFCASRTGTYYGYTFGSGTRLTVV.